Following are 21 T cell receptor beta chains from one sample sequenced in a study of neurological immune-mediated disorders. TCRdb itself ran the 5' RACE reads through MiXCR, one entry per CDR3 protein. The table has about 38,000 distinct CDR3 sequences, 6.5% to 7.5% seen once. The sample taken for sequencing was CD4+ T cells from blood. The receptor source for this set is a man aged 45 to 65 in good health.

The table lists this clonotype with many counts. This chain connects TRBV20-1 to TRBJ2-7, with D perhaps matching TRBD1 or TRBD2 (5 bases each). The V gene lost 0 bases and the J gene lost 3 bases, with 18 bases spanning the gap. The V gene's germline CDR1 is DFQATT and CDR2 SNEGSKA (reference sequence). The CDR3 is made up of 16 amino acids. This CDR3 reads CSARDSSGTNGYEQYF. The CDR3 DNA reads as TGCAGTGCTAGAGACTCATCCGGGACCAACGGCTACGAGCAGTACTTC.

The rearrangement uses TRBV20-1 and TRBJ1-5, with 7 bases identical to TRBD1. Germline CDR1 reads DFQATT; CDR2 reads SNEGSKA (reference sequence). The CDR3 loop spans 13 amino acids. With V trimmed by 5 bases and J by 3 bases, 4 bases remained unmatched. In DNA form, the CDR3 reads TGCAGTGCTTCTGACAGGGACAATCAGCCCCAGCATTTT. As protein: CSASDRDNQPQHF.

This clonotype was counted ten times or more. For the CDR3, the DNA is TGTGCCAGCAGCTTAGGGCAGTTAGAGACCCAGTACTTC. Its protein product is CASSLGQLETQYF. The genes are TRBV7-2 and TRBJ2-5, with D hard to call. Germline CDR1 is SGHTA and CDR2 is FQGNSA. The CDR3 is made up of 13 amino acids. Deletions cut 1 base from V and 4 bases from J, with 7 bases between. Together with reference TRBV7-2 and TRBJ2-5, the CDR3 gives the full variable domain: GAGVSQSPSNKVTEKGKDVELRCDPISGHTALYWYRQSLGQGLEFLIYFQGNSAPDKSGLPSDRFSAERTGGSVSTLTIQRTQQEDSAVYLCASSLGQLETQYFGPGTRLLVL.

This clonotype has a count of ten or more. The gene calls are TRBV7-2 and TRBJ2-5, with D perhaps TRBD1 or TRBD2 (5 bases each). The CDR3 covers 14 residues. Per the germline V gene, CDR1 is SGHTA and CDR2 is FQGNSA. Trimming shortened V by 8 bases and J by 5 bases, and 18 bases separated the two germline ends. CDR3 bases: TGTGCCAGCGATACGGGGCTACGGATGGAGACCCAGTACTTC. Encoded protein: CASDTGLRMETQYF.

This chain joins TRBV5-1 and TRBJ2-2; 7 bases fit TRBD2. V trimming: 4 bases; J trimming: 6 bases; junction bases outside the gene matches: 9. This CDR3 contains 15 residues. CDR1 is SGHRS and CDR2 is YFSETQ in the germline V gene. The CDR3 spells CASSIRGSGSGELFF. The CDR3 nucleotides read TGCGCCAGCAGCATCCGCGGGAGCGGTTCCGGGGAGCTGTTTTTT.

This clonotype was seen ten or more times. The chain joins TRBV20-1 to TRBJ1-1; a weak D match, TRBD1 (5 bases). The germline V gene has CDR1 DFQATT and CDR2 SNEGSKA (reference sequence). This CDR3 is 12 amino acids long. V dropped 6 bases and J dropped 8 bases, with 16 bases sitting between them. DNA of the CDR3: TGCAGTGCCCCCGGATCGGGGCGCGAAGCTTTCTTT. Translating it yields CSAPGSGREAFF.

In this sample, this clonotype turned up many times. The rearrangement uses TRBV7-9 and TRBJ2-7, with a weak D call TRBD1 (6 bases). Trimming cost V 2 bases and J 9 bases, with 11 bases left between them. This CDR3 spans 12 amino acids. In germline, CDR1 is SEHNR, CDR2 FQNEAQ (reference sequence). CDR3: CASSLYGTTQYF. The CDR3 nucleotides read TGTGCCAGCAGCTTATACGGGACAACGCAGTACTTC.

This clonotype has only a few counts. This sequence joins TRBV4-3 and TRBJ1-4; a weak D match, TRBD1 (6 bases). The CDR3 contains 14 residues. Trimming stripped 1 base from V and 7 bases from J, with 10 bases between. Germline values: CDR1 LGHNA, CDR2 YSLEER. The CDR3 is CASSQARQVEKLFF. DNA for the CDR3: TGCGCCAGCAGCCAAGCTAGACAGGTTGAAAAACTGTTTTTT.

This clonotype was recorded at least ten times. CDR3 amino acids: CSARDSRGPGELFF. CDR3 nucleotide sequence: TGCAGTGCTAGAGATAGCAGGGGCCCCGGGGAGCTGTTTTTT. The rearrangement joins TRBV20-1 to TRBJ2-2; D possibly corresponds to TRBD1 (6 bases). V gave up 0 bases and J gave up 6 bases, with 11 bases separating them. The CDR3 is 14 residues long. The V gene's germline CDR1 is DFQATT and CDR2 SNEGSKA (reference sequence).

This clonotype was seen many times. The V call is TRBV28, the J call TRBJ2-4; D call uncertain. Germline CDR1 MDHEN, CDR2 SYDVKM. The CDR3 has 16 amino acids. V lost 0 bases and J lost 0, with 9 bases in between. The CDR3 region has the DNA TGTGCCAGCAGTTTATGGGTTAAACTAGCCAAAAACATTCAGTACTTC. It translates to CASSLWVKLAKNIQYF. Supplemented by reference TRBV28 and TRBJ2-4, the full variable domain reads DVKVTQSSRYLVKRTGEKVFLECVQDMDHENMFWYRQDPGLGLRLIYFSYDVKMKEKGDIPEGYSVSREKKERFSLILESASTNQTSMYLCASSLWVKLAKNIQYFGAGTRLSVL.

The sample holds many counts of this clonotype. The chain carries TRBV21-1 and TRBJ2-7; the table's D call TRBD1 went unverified against the DNA. TRBV21-1 is shown as a pseudogene. CDR3 length equals 14 residues. CDR3 loop: CASPFTGWVYEQYF. As DNA, the CDR3 is TGTGCCAGCCCGTTCACAGGATGGGTCTACGAGCAGTACTTC.

Of note for this clonotype: The junction departs from germline at one end; a sequencing error may be responsible. The J gene is TRBJ1-2, the V gene TRBV20-1; possibly TRBD1 for D (6 bases). The CDR3 consists of 10 residues. Germline assignment: CDR1 DFQATT and CDR2 SNEGSKA (reference sequence). In DNA, the CDR3 is TGCAGTGCTAGTAGACAGGACTCCTCCTTC. It yields the protein CSASRQDSSF.

This clonotype occurred many times. The chain carries TRBV7-9 and TRBJ2-3; 8 bases match TRBD1. Germline CDR1 and CDR2: SEHNR and FQNEAQ (reference sequence). J gave up 4 bases and V 0 bases, and 3 bases lay outside the gene matches. The CDR3 contains 15 residues. The CDR3 here is CASSLAPGGADTQYF. The CDR3 region has the DNA TGTGCCAGCAGCTTAGCGCCAGGGGGCGCAGATACGCAGTATTTT. Supplemented by reference TRBV7-9 and TRBJ2-3, the full variable domain reads DTGVSQNPRHKITKRGQNVTFRCDPISEHNRLYWYRQTLGQGPEFLTYFQNEAQLEKSRLLSDRFSAERPKGSFSTLEIQRTEQGDSAMYLCASSLAPGGADTQYFGPGTRLTVL.

This clonotype was counted many times. The rearrangement joins TRBV6-2 or TRBV6-3 to TRBJ2-5; possibly TRBD1 for D (7 bases). Trimming shortened V by 8 bases and J by 5 bases, and 18 bases separated the two germline ends. Germline V lookup: CDR1 MNHEY, CDR2 SVGEGT. CDR3 size: 14 residues. DNA of the CDR3: TGTGCCAGCGCCCAGGGGGGCCACCCCGAGACCCAGTACTTC. Its translation: CASAQGGHPETQYF.

The sample holds many counts of this clonotype. The chain recombines TRBV4-2 with TRBJ2-5; 8 bases fit TRBD2. The V gene end was trimmed by 0 bases and the J gene end by 5 bases; junction bases not matched to a gene: 8. This CDR3 is 16 amino acids long. Germline V gene lookup returns CDR1 LGHNA and CDR2 YNFKEQ. For the CDR3, the DNA is TGTGCCAGCAGCCAAGATGGGTCGGGAGGGCCCGAGACCCAGTACTTC. It yields the protein CASSQDGSGGPETQYF.

There are many counts of this clonotype. CDR3 nucleotide sequence: TGTGCCAGCTCACCCCGGCTAGCGGACACAGATACGCAGTATTTT. Encoded protein: CASSPRLADTDTQYF. The chain links TRBV18 to TRBJ2-3; TRBD2 matches at 7 bases. The CDR3 loop spans 15 amino acids. V lost 3 bases, J lost 2 bases, and 5 bases stayed unmatched. Germline V lookup: CDR1 KGHSH, CDR2 LQKENI. The full variable domain, its missing parts supplied by reference TRBV18 and TRBJ2-3, is NAGVMQNPRHLVRRRGQEARLRCSPMKGHSHVYWYRQLPEEGLKFMVYLQKENIIDESGMPKERFSAEFPKEGPSILRIQQVVRGDSAAYFCASSPRLADTDTQYFGPGTRLTVL.

This clonotype has a count of ten or more. The chain has TRBV29-1 and TRBJ2-7, with no clear D. In germline, CDR1 is SQVTM, CDR2 ANQGSEA. The CDR3 sequence is 13 residues long. The germline V and J ends were trimmed by 4 bases and 5 bases, with 15 bases remaining between them. The CDR3 DNA follows: TGCAGCGTTGGGTGGCGAGACCTCCACGAGCAGTACTTC. Translating gives CSVGWRDLHEQYF.

This clonotype appeared many times. The chain uses TRBV7-9 and TRBJ2-3, with 8 bases that match TRBD2. CDR3 size: 15 residues. J was trimmed by 6 bases and V by 5 bases; bases with no gene match: 10. Germline CDR1 SEHNR, CDR2 FQNEAQ (reference sequence). The CDR3 DNA is TGTGCCAGCAGCGACCGACTAGCGCCATCTGATACGCAGTATTTT. Its translation is CASSDRLAPSDTQYF.

This chain joins TRBV7-2 and TRBJ2-1; D unresolved. Per the germline V gene, CDR1 is SGHTA and CDR2 is FQGNSA. The CDR3 length is 15 residues. The V gene lost 6 bases and the J gene lost 0 bases, with 12 bases spanning the gap. The CDR3 protein is CASRLMTASYNEQFF. The CDR3 bases are TGTGCCAGCAGGCTGATGACGGCCTCCTACAATGAGCAGTTCTTC. Full variable domain (missing parts from reference TRBV7-2 and TRBJ2-1): GAGVSQSPSNKVTEKGKDVELRCDPISGHTALYWYRQSLGQGLEFLIYFQGNSAPDKSGLPSDRFSAERTGGSVSTLTIQRTQQEDSAVYLCASRLMTASYNEQFFGPGTRLTVL.

The J gene is TRBJ1-5, the V gene TRBV12-3 or TRBV12-4; D is ambiguous. V was pared by 3 bases and J by 9 bases, with 12 bases between. The CDR3 has 13 residues. In nucleotides, the CDR3 is TGTGCCAGCAGTTTTTCCCGGGGATCGCCCCAGCATTTT. Protein sequence: CASSFSRGSPQHF.

The table lists this clonotype with many counts. The chain has TRBV20-1 and TRBJ2-2; 11 nucleotides line up with TRBD2. The trim removed 1 base at V and 6 bases at J, leaving 10 bases unmatched. This CDR3 region has 17 residues. Germline assignment: CDR1 DFQATT and CDR2 SNEGSKA (reference sequence). CDR3 sequence reads: CSARVVTSGKGAGELFF. In nucleotides, the CDR3 is TGCAGTGCTAGAGTGGTGACTAGCGGGAAAGGCGCCGGGGAGCTGTTTTTT.